This T cell receptor beta chain is drawn from a study of blood T cell repertoires in COVID-19. The CDR3 runs to 19 residues. Germline V gives CDR1 ENHRY, CDR2 SYGVKD. The ends lost 5 bases at V and 1 base at J; junction bases unmatched: 12. Sequencing was performed with immunoSEQ multiplex PCR; in TCRdb, only in-frame clones are kept and a portion is missing. The table records approximately 150,000 clones, around nine tenths of them present only once. This sequence joins TRBV10-3 and TRBJ2-2, with 11 nucleotides matching TRBD2. The receptor was derived from a human donor in a cohort sampled during active COVID-19. Material for sequencing was peripheral blood. Written as DNA, the CDR3 is TGTGCCATCAGTTTCCTAGCGGGGGGCCTCGAAATGAACACCGGGGAGCTGTTTTTT. Translating gives CAISFLAGGLEMNTGELFF.